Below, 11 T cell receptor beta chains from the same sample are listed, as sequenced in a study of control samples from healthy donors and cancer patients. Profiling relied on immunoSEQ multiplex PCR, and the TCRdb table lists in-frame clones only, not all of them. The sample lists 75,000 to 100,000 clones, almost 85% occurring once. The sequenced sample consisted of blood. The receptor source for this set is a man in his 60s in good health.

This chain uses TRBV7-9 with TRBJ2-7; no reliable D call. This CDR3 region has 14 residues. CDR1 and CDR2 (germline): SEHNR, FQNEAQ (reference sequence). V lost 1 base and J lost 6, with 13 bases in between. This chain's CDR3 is CASSLVLVGSEQYF. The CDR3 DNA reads TGTGCCAGCAGCTTAGTGTTGGTGGGATCCGAGCAGTACTTC. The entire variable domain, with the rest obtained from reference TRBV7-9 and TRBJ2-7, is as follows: DTGVSQNPRHKITKRGQNVTFRCDPISEHNRLYWYRQTLGQGPEFLTYFQNEAQLEKSRLLSDRFSAERPKGSFSTLEIQRTEQGDSAMYLCASSLVLVGSEQYFGPGTRLTVT.

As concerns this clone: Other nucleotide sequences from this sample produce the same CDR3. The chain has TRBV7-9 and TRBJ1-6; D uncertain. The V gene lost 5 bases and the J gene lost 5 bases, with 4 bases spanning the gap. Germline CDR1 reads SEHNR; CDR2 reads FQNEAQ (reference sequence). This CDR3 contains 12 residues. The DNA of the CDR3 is TGTGCCAGCAGCCCGAATAATTCACCCCTCCACTTT. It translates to CASSPNNSPLHF. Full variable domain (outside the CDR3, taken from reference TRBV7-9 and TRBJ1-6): DTGVSQNPRHKITKRGQNVTFRCDPISEHNRLYWYRQTLGQGPEFLTYFQNEAQLEKSRLLSDRFSAERPKGSFSTLEIQRTEQGDSAMYLCASSPNNSPLHFGNGTRLTVT.

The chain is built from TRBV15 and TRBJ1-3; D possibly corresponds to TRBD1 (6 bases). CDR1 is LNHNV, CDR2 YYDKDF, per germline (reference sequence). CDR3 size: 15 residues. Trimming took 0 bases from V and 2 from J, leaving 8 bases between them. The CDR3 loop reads CATSREGTTGNTIYF. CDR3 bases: TGTGCCACCAGCAGAGAAGGGACAACTGGAAACACCATATATTTT.

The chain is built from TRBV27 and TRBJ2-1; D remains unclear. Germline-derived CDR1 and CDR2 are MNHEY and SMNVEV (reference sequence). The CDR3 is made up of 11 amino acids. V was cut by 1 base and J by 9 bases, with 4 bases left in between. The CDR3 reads CASSLWGEQFF. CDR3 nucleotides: TGTGCCAGCAGTTTATGGGGTGAGCAGTTCTTC.

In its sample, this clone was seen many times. The CDR3 region is CASSEFRLNNQPQHF. CDR3 DNA sequence: TGTGCCAGCAGTGAATTTCGGTTGAACAATCAGCCCCAGCATTTT. The V gene is TRBV6-1, the J gene TRBJ1-5; D uncertain. Per germline, CDR1 MNHNS and CDR2 SASEGT. V was shortened by 2 bases and J by 3 bases, with 11 bases between the two germline ends. The CDR3 runs 15 residues.

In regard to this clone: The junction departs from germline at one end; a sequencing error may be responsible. CDR3 nucleotide sequence: TGTGCCAGCATTGAATCTGAGTGGGGGTTCCGGTCCCGGAACACTGAAGCTTTCTTT. Translating it yields CASIESEWGFRSRNTEAFF. The chain employs TRBV6-1 and TRBJ1-1, with D perhaps TRBD1 (5 bases). The CDR3 extends over 19 amino acids. CDR1 is MNHNS, CDR2 SASEGT, per germline.

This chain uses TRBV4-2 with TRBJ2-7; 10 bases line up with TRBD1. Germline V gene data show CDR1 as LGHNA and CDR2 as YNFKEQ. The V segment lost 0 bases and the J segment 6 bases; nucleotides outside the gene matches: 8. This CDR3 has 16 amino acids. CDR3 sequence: CASSQDRTGGIREQYF. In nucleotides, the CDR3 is TGTGCCAGCAGCCAAGATCGGACAGGGGGGATTCGCGAGCAGTACTTC.

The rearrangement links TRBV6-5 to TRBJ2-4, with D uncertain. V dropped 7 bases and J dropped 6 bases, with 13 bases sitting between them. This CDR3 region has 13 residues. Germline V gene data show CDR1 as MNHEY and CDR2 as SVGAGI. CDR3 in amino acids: CASKGDTANIQYF. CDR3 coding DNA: TGTGCCAGCAAAGGAGACACCGCAAACATTCAGTACTTC.

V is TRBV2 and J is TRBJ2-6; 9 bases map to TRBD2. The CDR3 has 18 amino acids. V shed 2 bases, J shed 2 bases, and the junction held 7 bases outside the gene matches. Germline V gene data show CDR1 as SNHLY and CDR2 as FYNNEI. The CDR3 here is CASSETASGTTGANVLTF. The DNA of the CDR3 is TGTGCCAGCAGTGAAACGGCTAGCGGGACGACTGGGGCCAACGTCCTGACTTTC.

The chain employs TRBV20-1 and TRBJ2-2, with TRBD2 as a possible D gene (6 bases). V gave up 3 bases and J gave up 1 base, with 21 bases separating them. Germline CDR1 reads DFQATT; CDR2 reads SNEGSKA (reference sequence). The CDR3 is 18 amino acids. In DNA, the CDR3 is TGCAGTGCTAGTACGGGTTCAGGAGGGGCGAAGAACACCGGGGAGCTGTTTTTT. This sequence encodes CSASTGSGGAKNTGELFF.

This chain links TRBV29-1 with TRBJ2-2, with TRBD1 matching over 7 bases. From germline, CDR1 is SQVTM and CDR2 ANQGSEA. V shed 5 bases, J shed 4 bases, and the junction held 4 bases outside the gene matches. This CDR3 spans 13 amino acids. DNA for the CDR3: TGCAGCGTTCGACAGGGAAGCACCGGGGAGCTGTTTTTT. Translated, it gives CSVRQGSTGELFF.